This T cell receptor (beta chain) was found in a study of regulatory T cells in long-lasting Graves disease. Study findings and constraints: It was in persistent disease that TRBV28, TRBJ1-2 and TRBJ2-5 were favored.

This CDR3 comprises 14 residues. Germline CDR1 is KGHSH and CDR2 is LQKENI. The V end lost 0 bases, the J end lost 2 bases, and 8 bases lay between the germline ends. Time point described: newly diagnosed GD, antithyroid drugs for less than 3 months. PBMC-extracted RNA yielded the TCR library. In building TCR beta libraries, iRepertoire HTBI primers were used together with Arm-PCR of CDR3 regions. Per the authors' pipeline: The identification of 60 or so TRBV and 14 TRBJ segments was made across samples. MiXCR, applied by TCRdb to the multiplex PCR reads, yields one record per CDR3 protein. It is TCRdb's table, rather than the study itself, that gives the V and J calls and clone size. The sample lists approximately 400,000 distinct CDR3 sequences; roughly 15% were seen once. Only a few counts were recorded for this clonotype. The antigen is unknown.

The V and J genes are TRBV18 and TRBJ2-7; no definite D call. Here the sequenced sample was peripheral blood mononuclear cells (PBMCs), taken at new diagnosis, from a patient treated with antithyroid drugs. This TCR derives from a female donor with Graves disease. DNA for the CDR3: TGTGCCAGCTCACCACCTGACAAAACCTACGAGCAGTACTTC. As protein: CASSPPDKTYEQYF.